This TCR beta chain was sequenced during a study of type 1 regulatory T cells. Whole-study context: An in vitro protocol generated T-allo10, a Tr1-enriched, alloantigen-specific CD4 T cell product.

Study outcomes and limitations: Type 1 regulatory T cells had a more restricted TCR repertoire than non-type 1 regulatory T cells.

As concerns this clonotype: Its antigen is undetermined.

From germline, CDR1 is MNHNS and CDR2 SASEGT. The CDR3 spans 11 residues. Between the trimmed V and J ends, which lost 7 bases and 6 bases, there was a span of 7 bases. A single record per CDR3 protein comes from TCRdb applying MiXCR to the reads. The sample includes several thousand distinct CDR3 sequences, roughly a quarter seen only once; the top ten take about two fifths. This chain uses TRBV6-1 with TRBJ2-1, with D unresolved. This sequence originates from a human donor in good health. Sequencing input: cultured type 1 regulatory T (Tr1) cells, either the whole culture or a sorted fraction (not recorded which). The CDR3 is CASISFNEQFF. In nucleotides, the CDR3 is TGTGCCAGCATTAGCTTCAATGAGCAGTTCTTC.